The clone carrying this T cell receptor (delta chain) was counted only a few times. Its antigen is not identified. The TCRdb protein comes from a much larger clone and disagrees with this DNA's translation at residue 15, likely due to a read error; the protein given here is derived from the DNA. Bulk repertoires came from Vgamma9/Vdelta2+ or Vdelta2-negative gammadelta T cells flow-sorted from PBMC. Germline CDR1 reads GEAIGNYY; CDR2 reads EKD. The CDR3 is 17 residues long. TCRdb made new clone calls on the multiplex PCR reads using CATT. Among 50,000 or so delta-chain clones listed, roughly 1.6% were seen once. These data originate in a study of γδ T cells in repeated Plasmodium falciparum infection. Study-wide context: Malian children with intense seasonal malaria exposure were compared with matched Australian children. Study results and caveats: One small rural Malian village, predominantly a single ethnic group, supplied the cohort.

The sequence was collected from a pool of human donors (malaria-infected and uninfected, not separated). The material sequenced was gamma-delta T cells from blood. This chain links TRDV2 with TRDJ1, with D possibly being TRDD3 (5 bases). The CDR3 sequence: CACDSLQAGGHTDKFIF. Here the CDR3 DNA reads TGTGCCTGTGACTCCCTGCAAGCGGGGGGGCACACCGATAAATTCATCTTT.